This note documents a single T cell receptor (beta chain) sequence. Antigen: not known. Per the germline V gene, CDR1 is KGHSH and CDR2 is LQKENI. The CDR3 runs to 13 residues. Trimming shortened V by 2 bases and J by 3 bases, and 6 bases separated the two germline ends. The sample is drawn from a study of cytomegalovirus exposure and HLA in healthy donors. Across the whole study: The use of the same platform for the approximately 130 validation repertoires and the 550 to 700 first-cohort repertoires was reported by a later analysis. Findings and limits, study-wide: The study listed approximately 170 cytomegalovirus-associated TCR beta chains.

Sequencing used immunoSEQ multiplex PCR; TCRdb keeps in-frame clones, though not all of them. The repertoire holds about 180,000 clones, 85% seen once, with 16% in the top ten. V gene TRBV18 combines with J gene TRBJ2-3; D is unresolved. The receptor comes from a man younger than 35 in good health and CMV-seropositive. Sequenced: PBMCs. The CDR3, as DNA: TGTGCCAGCTCACCAGCGGTGACAGATACGCAGTATTTT. Translation: CASSPAVTDTQYF.